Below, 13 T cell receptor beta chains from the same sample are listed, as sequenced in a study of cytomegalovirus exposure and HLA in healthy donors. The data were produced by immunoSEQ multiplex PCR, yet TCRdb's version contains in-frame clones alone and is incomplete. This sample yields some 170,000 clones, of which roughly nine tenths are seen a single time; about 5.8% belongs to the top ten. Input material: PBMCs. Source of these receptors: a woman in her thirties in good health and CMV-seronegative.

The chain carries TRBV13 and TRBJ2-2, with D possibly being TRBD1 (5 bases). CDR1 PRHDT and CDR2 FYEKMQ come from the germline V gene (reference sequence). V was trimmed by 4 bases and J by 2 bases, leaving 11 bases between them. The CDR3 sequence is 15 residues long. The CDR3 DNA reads TGTGCCAGCAGCTACAGGTCGGCAAACACCGGGGAGCTGTTTTTT. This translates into CASSYRSANTGELFF.

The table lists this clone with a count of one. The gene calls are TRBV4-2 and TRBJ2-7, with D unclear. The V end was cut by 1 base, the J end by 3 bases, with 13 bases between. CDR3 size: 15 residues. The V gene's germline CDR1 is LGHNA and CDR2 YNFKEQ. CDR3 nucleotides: TGTGCCAGCAGCCAAGGGCTTTTTAGGAGCTACGAGCAGTACTTC. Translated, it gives CASSQGLFRSYEQYF.

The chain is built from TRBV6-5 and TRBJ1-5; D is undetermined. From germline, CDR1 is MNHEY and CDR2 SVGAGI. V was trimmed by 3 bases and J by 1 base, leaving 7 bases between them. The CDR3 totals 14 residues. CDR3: CASSYGNSNQPQHF. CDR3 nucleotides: TGTGCCAGCAGTTATGGGAACAGCAATCAGCCCCAGCATTTT.

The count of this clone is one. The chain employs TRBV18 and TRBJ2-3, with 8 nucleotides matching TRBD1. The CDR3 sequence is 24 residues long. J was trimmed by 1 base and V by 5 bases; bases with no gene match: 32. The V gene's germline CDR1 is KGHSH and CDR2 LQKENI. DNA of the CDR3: TGTGCCAGCTCATCCTCCCCCCGGGGACAGGAGGGAGAAAATCGGGGGTTTGGCACAGATACGCAGTATTTT. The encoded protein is CASSSSPRGQEGENRGFGTDTQYF.

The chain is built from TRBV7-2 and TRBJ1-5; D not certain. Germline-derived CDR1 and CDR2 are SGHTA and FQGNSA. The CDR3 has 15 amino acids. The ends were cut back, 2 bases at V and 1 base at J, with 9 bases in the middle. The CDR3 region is CASSLSLGSNQPQHF. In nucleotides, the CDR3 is TGTGCCAGCAGCTTATCACTGGGGAGCAATCAGCCCCAGCATTTT.

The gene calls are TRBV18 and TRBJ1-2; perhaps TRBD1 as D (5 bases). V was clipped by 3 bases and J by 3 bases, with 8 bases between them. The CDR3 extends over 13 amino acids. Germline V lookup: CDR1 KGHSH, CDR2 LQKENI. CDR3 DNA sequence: TGTGCCAGCTCACCCGACAGTGACTATGGCTACACCTTC. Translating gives CASSPDSDYGYTF.

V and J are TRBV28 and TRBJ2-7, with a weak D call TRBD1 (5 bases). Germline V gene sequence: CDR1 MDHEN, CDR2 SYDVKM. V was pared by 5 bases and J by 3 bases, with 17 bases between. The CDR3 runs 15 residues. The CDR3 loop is CASSIPDSEYYEQYF. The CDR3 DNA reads TGTGCCAGCAGTATCCCCGACAGTGAATACTACGAGCAGTACTTC.

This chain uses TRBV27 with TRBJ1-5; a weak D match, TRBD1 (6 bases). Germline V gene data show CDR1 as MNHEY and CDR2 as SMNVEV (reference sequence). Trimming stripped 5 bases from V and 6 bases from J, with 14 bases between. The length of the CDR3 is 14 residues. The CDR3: CASSRRGLGQPQHF. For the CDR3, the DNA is TGTGCCAGCAGTCGGCGGGGGCTCGGTCAGCCCCAGCATTTT.

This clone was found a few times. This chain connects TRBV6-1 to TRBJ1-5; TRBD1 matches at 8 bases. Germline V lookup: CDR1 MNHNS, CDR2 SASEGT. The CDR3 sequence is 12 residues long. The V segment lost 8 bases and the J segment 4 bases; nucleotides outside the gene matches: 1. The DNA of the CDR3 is TGTGCCAGCCGGGACAGGAATCAGCCCCAGCATTTT. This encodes CASRDRNQPQHF.

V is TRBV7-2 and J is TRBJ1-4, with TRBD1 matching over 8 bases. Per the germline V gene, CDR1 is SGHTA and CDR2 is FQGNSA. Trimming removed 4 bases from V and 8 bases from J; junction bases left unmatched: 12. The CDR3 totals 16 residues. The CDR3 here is CASSSGRQGIDEKLFF. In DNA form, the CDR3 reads TGTGCCAGCAGCTCCGGACGACAGGGGATTGACGAAAAACTGTTTTTT.

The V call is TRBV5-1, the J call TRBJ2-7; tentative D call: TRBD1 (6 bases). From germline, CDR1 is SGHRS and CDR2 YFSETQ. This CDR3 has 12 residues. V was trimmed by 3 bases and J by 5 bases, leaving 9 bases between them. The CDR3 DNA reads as TGCGCCAGCAGCTCACAGGGCCACGAGCAGTACTTC. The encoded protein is CASSSQGHEQYF.

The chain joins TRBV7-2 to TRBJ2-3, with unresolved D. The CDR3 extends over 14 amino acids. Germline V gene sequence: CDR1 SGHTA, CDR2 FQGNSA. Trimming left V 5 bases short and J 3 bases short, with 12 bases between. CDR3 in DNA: TGTGCCAGCAGCACGGACGGACCAACAGATACGCAGTATTTT. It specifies CASSTDGPTDTQYF.

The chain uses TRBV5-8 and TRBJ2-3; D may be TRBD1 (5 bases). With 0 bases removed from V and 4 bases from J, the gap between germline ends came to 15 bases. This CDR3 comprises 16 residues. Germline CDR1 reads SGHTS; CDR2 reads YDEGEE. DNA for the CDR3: TGTGCCAGCAGCTTGGTGTCAGGGCCCTCCCCAGATACGCAGTATTTT. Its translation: CASSLVSGPSPDTQYF.